Here is one T cell receptor (beta chain) with its context. CDR3 length: 14 amino acids. With 6 bases removed from V and 3 bases from J, the gap between germline ends came to 14 bases. Germline V CDR1 and CDR2: MDHEN, SYDVKM. This entry belongs to a study of blood T cell repertoires in COVID-19. Sequencing was performed with immunoSEQ multiplex PCR; in TCRdb, only in-frame clones are kept and a portion is missing. The sample holds around 250,000 clones; more than 80% are singletons and the top ten take over 3.5%. The genes are TRBV28 and TRBJ1-1; weak D call: TRBD1 (5 bases). Material for sequencing was PBMCs or T cells enriched from blood (not recorded which). This sequence was found in a woman aged 25 to 45 with acute COVID-19. The CDR3 coding sequence is TGTGCCAGCAGGCGGGCCTCGGGGGACACTGAAGCTTTCTTT. It yields the protein CASRRASGDTEAFF.